Following are 31 T cell receptor beta chains from one sample sequenced in a study of T cells in tuberculosis. The time point is: new active TB diagnosis, blood taken before or within 7 days of starting treatment. Sequencing was performed with immunoSEQ multiplex PCR; in TCRdb, only in-frame clones are kept and a portion is missing. The sample shows tens of thousands of clones, 90% to 95% of them seen only once. This sample comprised PBMCs, obtained at tuberculosis diagnosis. These receptors all stem from an adult with tuberculosis.

The rearrangement uses TRBV7-8 and TRBJ2-1, with 11 bases aligning to TRBD2. The CDR3 loop spans 15 amino acids. CDR1 and CDR2 (germline): SGHVS, FQNEAQ. Losses at the gene ends were 5 bases for V and 7 bases for J; bases not matched to a gene: 7. The CDR3 sequence: CASSPLAGGRNEQFF. Here the CDR3 DNA reads TGTGCCAGCAGCCCCCTAGCGGGAGGAAGGAATGAGCAGTTCTTC.

The J gene is TRBJ1-3, the V gene TRBV19; 7 bases line up with TRBD1. There are 17 residues in the CDR3. With V trimmed by 5 bases and J by 0 bases, 10 bases remained unmatched. Germline V gene data show CDR1 as LNHDA and CDR2 as SQIVND (reference sequence). The CDR3 loop reads CASSLRTGLTSGNTIYF. The CDR3 nucleotides are TGTGCCAGTAGTCTCCGGACAGGCTTAACCTCTGGAAACACCATATATTTT.

J is TRBJ1-5 and V is TRBV19, with TRBD1 as a possible D gene (6 bases). CDR1 is LNHDA and CDR2 is SQIVND in the germline V gene (reference sequence). V lost 7 bases to trimming and J lost 4 bases, with 17 bases between them. This CDR3 has 15 amino acids. CDR3 in DNA: TGTGCCAGTAACATCGGACAGTTACCTAATCAGCCCCAGCATTTT. It translates to CASNIGQLPNQPQHF.

The chain recombines TRBV7-2 with TRBJ2-5; a weak D match, TRBD1 (5 bases). The CDR3 is 16 amino acids. Trimming stripped 1 base from V and 9 bases from J, with 21 bases between. Germline V gene data show CDR1 as SGHTA and CDR2 as FQGNSA. DNA for the CDR3: TGTGCCAGCAGCTTAGGATCGGTGGCGGCCCAAGGGGCCCAGTACTTC. Protein product: CASSLGSVAAQGAQYF.

This clone was seen more than once but under ten times. The chain carries TRBV6-1 and TRBJ1-5; D may be TRBD1 (5 bases). With 3 bases removed from V and 2 bases from J, the gap between germline ends came to 11 bases. Germline CDR1 reads MNHNS; CDR2 reads SASEGT. The length of the CDR3 is 15 residues. The CDR3 here is CASSEVAGGNQPQHF. In nucleotides, the CDR3 is TGTGCCAGCAGTGAGGTGGCGGGGGGCAATCAGCCCCAGCATTTT.

J is TRBJ1-1 and V is TRBV11-2, with a possible D match to TRBD1 (6 bases). The CDR3 runs 14 residues. The V end lost 6 bases, the J end lost 1 base, and 12 bases lay between the germline ends. CDR1 and CDR2 (germline): SGHAT, FQNNGV. CDR3 bases: TGTGCCAGCAGTAAGGGACACCAGAACACTGAAGCTTTCTTT. This gives the protein CASSKGHQNTEAFF.

The V gene is TRBV5-5, the J gene TRBJ2-1, with D perhaps TRBD2 (5 bases). There are 15 residues in the CDR3. Germline assignment: CDR1 SGHKS and CDR2 YYEKEE (reference sequence). V gave up 1 base and J gave up 12 bases, with 20 bases separating them. The CDR3 protein is CASSLYLAQAGGQFF. The CDR3, as DNA: TGTGCCAGCAGCTTGTATCTAGCTCAGGCGGGTGGGCAGTTCTTC.

Only a few counts were recorded for this clone. The chain carries TRBV19 and TRBJ2-2, with D perhaps matching TRBD2 (7 bases). V was trimmed by 4 bases and J by 4 bases, leaving 19 bases between them. Germline values: CDR1 LNHDA, CDR2 SQIVND (reference sequence). This CDR3 has 17 residues. Written as DNA, the CDR3 is TGTGCCAGTAGTAGAAGAGGGGGGGCAGGGTCCACCGGGGAGCTGTTTTTT. Encoded protein: CASSRRGGAGSTGELFF.

The chain couples TRBV5-1 to TRBJ1-3; D is perhaps TRBD1 (6 bases). V was pared by 4 bases and J by 2 bases, with 13 bases between. The CDR3 extends over 15 amino acids. Germline values: CDR1 SGHRS, CDR2 YFSETQ. The DNA of the CDR3 is TGCGCCAGCAGCGATGCGCGGGGGCCTGGAAACACCATATATTTT. It translates to CASSDARGPGNTIYF.

This sequence joins TRBV7-8 and TRBJ2-1; 14 bases agree with TRBD2. The V gene's germline CDR1 is SGHVS and CDR2 FQNEAQ. V trimming: 2 bases; J trimming: 8 bases; junction bases outside the gene matches: 2. The CDR3 contains 15 residues. CDR3 bases: TGTGCCAGCAGCTTAACGGGACTAGCGGGAGATGAGCAGTTCTTC. Protein sequence: CASSLTGLAGDEQFF.

Only one count was recorded for this clone. The rearrangement links TRBV18 to TRBJ2-1, with 9 bases fitting TRBD2. The germline CDR1 and CDR2 sequences are KGHSH and LQKENI. With V trimmed by 3 bases and J by 0 bases, 6 bases remained unmatched. This CDR3 is built from 17 residues. The DNA for the CDR3 is TGTGCCAGCTCACCTCCTAGCGGGAACAGCTCCTACAATGAGCAGTTCTTC. Translated, it gives CASSPPSGNSSYNEQFF.

V gene TRBV5-1 combines with J gene TRBJ2-7; tentative D call: TRBD1 (5 bases). The CDR3 contains 13 residues. Germline V gene sequence: CDR1 SGHRS, CDR2 YFSETQ. The V end lost 2 bases, the J end lost 2 bases, and 8 bases lay between the germline ends. The CDR3: CASSFDSTYEQYF. CDR3 nucleotides: TGCGCCAGCAGCTTCGACAGTACCTACGAGCAGTACTTC.

This rearrangement joins TRBV4-3 to TRBJ1-2, with a tentative D call TRBD1 (5 bases). The length of the CDR3 is 16 residues. Per the germline V gene, CDR1 is LGHNA and CDR2 is YSLEER. Deletions cut 2 bases from V and 3 bases from J, with 16 bases between. CDR3 DNA sequence: TGCGCCAGCAGCCAATGGCGCGGGGGGAGGGACTATGGCTACACCTTC. This sequence encodes CASSQWRGGRDYGYTF.

The rearrangement joins TRBV15 to TRBJ1-2; D not resolved. The V gene lost 0 bases and the J gene lost 8 bases, with 13 bases spanning the gap. Per germline, CDR1 LNHNV and CDR2 YYDKDF (reference sequence). This CDR3 is built from 14 residues. The CDR3 protein is CATSRDLGEQGYTF. Written as DNA, the CDR3 is TGTGCCACCAGCAGAGATCTGGGCGAGCAAGGCTACACCTTC. The full variable domain, completed using reference TRBV15 and TRBJ1-2, is DAMVIQNPRYQVTQFGKPVTLSCSQTLNHNVMYWYQQKSSQAPKLLFHYYDKDFNNEADTPDNFQSRRPNTSFCFLDIRSPGLGDTAMYLCATSRDLGEQGYTFGSGTRLTVV.

This clone was seen once. The genes are TRBV28 and TRBJ2-3, with a weak D call TRBD2 (6 bases). This CDR3 contains 16 residues. Looked up from germline, CDR1 is MDHEN and CDR2 is SYDVKM. Trimming shortened V by 4 bases and J by 0 bases, and 14 bases separated the two germline ends. CDR3 sequence (DNA): TGTGCCAGCAGTTCCCTAGGAGGGGTGAGCACAGATACGCAGTATTTT. This translates into CASSSLGGVSTDTQYF.

The chain has TRBV5-6 and TRBJ1-4, with D tentatively TRBD1 (5 bases). This CDR3 is 17 amino acids long. V was trimmed by 0 bases and J by 5 bases, leaving 17 bases between them. Per germline, CDR1 SGHDT and CDR2 YYEEEE. The CDR3 DNA reads TGTGCCAGCAGCTTGGAGGGAGCGGGGGGAGGCAATGAAAAACTGTTTTTT. Translated: CASSLEGAGGGNEKLFF.

This chain links TRBV12-2 with TRBJ2-7; TRBD2 is taken as the D call from the table, unchecked against the DNA. TRBV12-2 is a listed pseudogene. The CDR3 length is 18 residues. The CDR3 spells CASRRAHQRTGPPYEQYF. For the CDR3, the DNA is TGTGCAAGTCGCCGCGCCCATCAGCGGACGGGCCCCCCCTACGAGCAGTACTTC.

The genes are TRBV19 and TRBJ1-2, with 7 bases that match TRBD1. Germline V CDR1 and CDR2: LNHDA, SQIVND (reference sequence). CDR3 size: 15 residues. V lost 9 bases to trimming and J lost 0 bases; unmatched junction nucleotides: 10. CDR3 sequence (DNA): TGTGCCAGCCGACGACAGGGTCCCACTAACTATGGCTACACCTTC. It yields the protein CASRRQGPTNYGYTF.

The chain has TRBV19 and TRBJ1-5, with TRBD1 identical over 11 bases. The germline V gene encodes CDR1 LNHDA and CDR2 SQIVND (reference sequence). Germline trimming cut 5 bases from V and 6 bases from J; bases unmatched to any gene: 12. This CDR3 has 17 amino acids. The CDR3 DNA reads TGTGCCAGTAGTTCATGGGGAGGACAGGGGGCGATTCAGCCCCAGCATTTT. It codes for CASSSWGGQGAIQPQHF.

The chain recombines TRBV9 with TRBJ2-2; a possible D gene is TRBD2 (6 bases). The germline CDR1 and CDR2 sequences are SGDLS and YYNGEE. V was shortened by 3 bases and J by 0 bases, with 9 bases between the two germline ends. This CDR3 has 15 residues. DNA for the CDR3: TGTGCCAGCAGCGAGGTAGCGGCGAACACCGGGGAGCTGTTTTTT. The encoded protein is CASSEVAANTGELFF.

This chain connects TRBV6-5 to TRBJ2-3; TRBD1 matches 7 bases. The CDR3 loop spans 11 amino acids. Losses at the gene ends were 6 bases for V and 9 bases for J; bases not matched to a gene: 3. Germline values: CDR1 MNHEY, CDR2 SVGAGI. The CDR3 loop is CASRGQETQYF. For the CDR3, the DNA is TGTGCCAGCAGAGGACAGGAAACGCAGTATTTT.

This chain uses TRBV27 with TRBJ1-5, with a tentative D call TRBD1 (6 bases). The CDR3 has 13 residues. CDR1 is MNHEY, CDR2 SMNVEV, per germline (reference sequence). Trimming removed 3 bases at V and 9 bases at J, with 12 bases between. This CDR3 reads CASSFGGRLPQHF. DNA of the CDR3: TGTGCCAGCAGTTTCGGGGGGCGCCTGCCCCAGCATTTT.

J is TRBJ2-1 and V is TRBV2; TRBD1 aligns across 9 bases. The CDR3 length is 15 residues. Per germline, CDR1 SNHLY and CDR2 FYNNEI. V shed 8 bases, J shed 5 bases, and the junction held 10 bases outside the gene matches. The CDR3 here is CASVKDRGSDNEQFF. The CDR3, as DNA: TGTGCCAGCGTTAAGGACAGGGGTAGCGACAATGAGCAGTTCTTC. The complete variable domain, with remaining parts taken from reference TRBV2 and TRBJ2-1, reads EPEVTQTPSHQVTQMGQEVILRCVPISNHLYFYWYRQILGQKVEFLVSFYNNEISEKSEIFDDQFSVERPDGSNFTLKIRSTKLEDSAMYFCASVKDRGSDNEQFFGPGTRLTVL.

CDR3 region: CASSLPGAETYEQYF. CDR3 sequence (DNA): TGTGCCAGCAGTCTCCCCGGAGCAGAGACCTACGAGCAGTACTTC. The chain joins TRBV6-6 to TRBJ2-7; no definite D call. The CDR3 spans 15 residues. CDR1 and CDR2 from the germline V gene are MNHNY and SVGAGI (reference sequence). With 5 bases removed from V and 2 bases from J, the gap between germline ends came to 16 bases.

The chain couples TRBV6-1 to TRBJ2-1; 13 bases match TRBD2. The CDR3 length is 16 residues. Per germline, CDR1 MNHNS and CDR2 SASEGT. J gave up 7 bases and V 2 bases, and 5 bases lay outside the gene matches. CDR3 nucleotide sequence: TGTGCCAGCAGTGAATCGGGGGGACTAGCGGGAAATGAGCAGTTCTTC. This encodes CASSESGGLAGNEQFF.

The rearrangement links TRBV25-1 to TRBJ2-7; D is ambiguous. V lost 9 bases, J lost 3 bases, and 6 bases lay in between. CDR1 and CDR2 from the germline V gene are MGHDK and SYGVNS. The CDR3 is 10 residues long. The CDR3 reads CARFLYEQYF. As DNA, the CDR3 is TGTGCCAGGTTCCTCTACGAGCAGTACTTC.

This chain joins TRBV6-6 and TRBJ2-7; tentatively, D is TRBD1 (5 bases). CDR3 length equals 13 residues. Germline CDR1 reads MNHNY; CDR2 reads SVGAGI (reference sequence). The V end was cut by 6 bases, the J end by 4 bases, with 13 bases between. CDR3 region: CASRGRSGYEQYF. Here the CDR3 DNA reads TGTGCCAGCAGGGGGCGCTCGGGTTACGAGCAGTACTTC.

The chain couples TRBV7-2 to TRBJ2-3, with D perhaps TRBD1 (6 bases). CDR3 length: 13 residues. Germline-derived CDR1 and CDR2 are SGHTA and FQGNSA. V dropped 4 bases and J dropped 6 bases, with 11 bases sitting between them. The CDR3 region is CASSYRVLDTQYF. The CDR3 nucleotides are TGTGCCAGCAGCTACAGGGTTCTGGATACGCAGTATTTT.

The chain has TRBV19 and TRBJ1-1; D might be TRBD1 (5 bases). Trimming took off 11 bases at V and 0 bases at J, with 13 bases between the two ends. The CDR3 has 13 residues. The germline V gene has CDR1 LNHDA and CDR2 SQIVND (reference sequence). In DNA form, the CDR3 reads TGTGCCTCATCGGAGGGGTTGAACACTGAAGCTTTCTTT. This encodes CASSEGLNTEAFF. The full variable domain, in which reference TRBV19 and TRBJ1-1 provide the parts outside the CDR3, is DGGITQSPKYLFRKEGQNVTLSCEQNLNHDAMYWYRQDPGQGLRLIYYSQIVNDFQKGDIAEGYSVSREKKESFPLTVTSAQKNPTAFYLCASSEGLNTEAFFGQGTRLTVV.

The rearrangement links TRBV7-8 to TRBJ2-7; 8 positions agree with TRBD1. The J segment lost 5 bases and the V segment lost 2 bases, leaving 5 bases of the junction unmatched. There are 14 residues in the CDR3. Germline V lookup: CDR1 SGHVS, CDR2 FQNEAQ. The CDR3 protein is CASSLSAGGNEQYF. In DNA form, the CDR3 reads TGTGCCAGCAGCTTATCCGCAGGGGGCAACGAGCAGTACTTC.

The chain combines TRBV19 with TRBJ1-1, with 7 bases identical to TRBD1. Looked up from germline, CDR1 is LNHDA and CDR2 is SQIVND (reference sequence). The CDR3 spans 18 residues. V shed 2 bases, J shed 7 bases, and the junction held 19 bases outside the gene matches. Here the CDR3 reads CASSIWPRGSGEHYEAFF. CDR3 sequence (DNA): TGTGCCAGTAGTATATGGCCCAGGGGGAGTGGGGAACATTATGAAGCTTTCTTT.